Sequencing of this T cell receptor (beta chain) was carried out in a study of blood T cell repertoires in COVID-19. Study details: Italy, Spain and the United States were the sources of the convalescent and acute COVID-19 samples. The analysed material was cDNA or gDNA that came from T cells, B-cell-depleted T cells, or PBMCs.

Generated by immunoSEQ multiplex PCR, the TCRdb table keeps only in-frame clones and is missing some. The data show 250,000 to 300,000 clones, more than 80% seen once. The ends lost 2 bases at V and 6 bases at J; junction bases unmatched: 5. Germline CDR1 and CDR2: MNHEY and SVGAGI. The CDR3 is 16 residues long. The sequenced sample consisted of PBMCs or T cells enriched from blood (not recorded which). The chain links TRBV6-5 to TRBJ1-6, with 9 bases that match TRBD1. The sequence came from a woman aged 25 to 39 who had recovered from COVID-19. CDR3 in amino acids: CASSYRKDRGNSPLHF. The CDR3 region has the DNA TGTGCCAGCAGTTACCGCAAGGACAGGGGTAATTCACCCCTCCACTTT.